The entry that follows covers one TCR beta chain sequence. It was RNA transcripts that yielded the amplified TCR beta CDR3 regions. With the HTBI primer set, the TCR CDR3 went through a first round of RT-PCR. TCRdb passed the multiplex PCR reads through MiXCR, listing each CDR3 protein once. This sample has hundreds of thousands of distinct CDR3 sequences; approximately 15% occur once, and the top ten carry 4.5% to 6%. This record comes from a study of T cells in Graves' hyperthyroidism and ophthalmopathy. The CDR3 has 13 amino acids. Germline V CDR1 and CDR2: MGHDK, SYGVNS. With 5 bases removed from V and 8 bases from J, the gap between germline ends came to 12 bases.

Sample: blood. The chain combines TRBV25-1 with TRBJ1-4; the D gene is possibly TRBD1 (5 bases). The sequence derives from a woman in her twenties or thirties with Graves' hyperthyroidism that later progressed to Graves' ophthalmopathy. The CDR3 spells CASSPDRDEKLFF. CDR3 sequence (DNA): TGTGCCAGCAGTCCCGACCGGGACGAAAAACTGTTTTTT.